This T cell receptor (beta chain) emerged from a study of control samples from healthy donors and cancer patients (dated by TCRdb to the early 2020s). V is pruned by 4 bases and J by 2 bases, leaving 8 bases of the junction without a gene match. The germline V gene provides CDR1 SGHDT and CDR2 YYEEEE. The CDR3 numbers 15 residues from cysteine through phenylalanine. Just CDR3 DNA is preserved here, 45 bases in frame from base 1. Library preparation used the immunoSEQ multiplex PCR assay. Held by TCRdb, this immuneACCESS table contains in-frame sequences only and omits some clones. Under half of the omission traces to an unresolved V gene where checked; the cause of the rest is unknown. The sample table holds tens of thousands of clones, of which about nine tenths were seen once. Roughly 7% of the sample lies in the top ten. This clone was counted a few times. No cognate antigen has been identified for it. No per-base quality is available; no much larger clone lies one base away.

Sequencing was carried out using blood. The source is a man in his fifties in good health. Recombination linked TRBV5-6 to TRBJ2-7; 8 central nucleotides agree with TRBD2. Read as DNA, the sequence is TGTGCCAGCAGCCCCCTACAGCGGGGGACCTACGAGCAGTACTTC. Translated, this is CASSPLQRGTYEQYF.